This T cell receptor beta chain comes out of a study of blood T cell repertoires in COVID-19. Assay used: immunoSEQ multiplex PCR; TCRdb lists only in-frame clones, some missing. The repertoire holds some 260,000 clones, with around nine tenths as singletons. CDR1 is SGHTA and CDR2 is FQGNSA in the germline V gene. V lost 5 bases, J lost 5 bases, and 16 bases lay in between. This CDR3 has 15 amino acids. Material for sequencing was peripheral blood. V usage is TRBV7-2 and J usage is TRBJ1-5; D possibly corresponds to TRBD1 (5 bases). This clonotype was sampled from a woman between 70 and 85 years old with COVID-19, enrolled during active disease. CDR3 bases: TGTGCCAGCAGCGCCTTCTCGACAGTAGATCAGCCCCAGCATTTT. Protein product: CASSAFSTVDQPQHF.